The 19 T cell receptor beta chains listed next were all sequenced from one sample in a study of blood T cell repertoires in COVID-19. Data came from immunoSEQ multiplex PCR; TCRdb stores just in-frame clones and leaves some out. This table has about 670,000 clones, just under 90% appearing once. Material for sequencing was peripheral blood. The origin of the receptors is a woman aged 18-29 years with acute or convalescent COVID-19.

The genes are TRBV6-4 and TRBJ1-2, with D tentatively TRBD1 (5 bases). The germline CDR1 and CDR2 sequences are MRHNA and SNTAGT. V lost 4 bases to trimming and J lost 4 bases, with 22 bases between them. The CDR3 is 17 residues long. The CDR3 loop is CASSALPGQGSTYGYTF. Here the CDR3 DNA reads TGTGCCAGCAGTGCTCTCCCTGGTCAGGGTTCAACCTATGGCTACACCTTC.

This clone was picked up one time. The CDR3 sequence: CASRDRYNEQFF. For the CDR3, the DNA is TGTGCCAGCAGAGACAGATACAATGAGCAGTTCTTC. This chain joins TRBV6-5 and TRBJ2-1; D may be TRBD1 (5 bases). There are 12 residues in the CDR3. The V end lost 6 bases, the J end lost 4 bases, and 7 bases lay between the germline ends. Germline-derived CDR1 and CDR2 are MNHEY and SVGAGI.

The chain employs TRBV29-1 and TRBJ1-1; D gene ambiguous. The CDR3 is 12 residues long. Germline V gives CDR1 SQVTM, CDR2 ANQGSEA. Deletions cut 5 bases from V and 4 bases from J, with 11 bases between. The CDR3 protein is CSVLSGFTEAFF. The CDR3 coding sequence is TGCAGCGTTCTTTCGGGTTTCACTGAAGCTTTCTTT.

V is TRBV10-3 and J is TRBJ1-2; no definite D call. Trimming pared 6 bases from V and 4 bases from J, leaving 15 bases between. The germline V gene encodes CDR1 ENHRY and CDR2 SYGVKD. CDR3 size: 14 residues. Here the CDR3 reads CAIRSDAESYGYTF. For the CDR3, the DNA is TGTGCCATCAGGAGTGATGCCGAGTCCTATGGCTACACCTTC.

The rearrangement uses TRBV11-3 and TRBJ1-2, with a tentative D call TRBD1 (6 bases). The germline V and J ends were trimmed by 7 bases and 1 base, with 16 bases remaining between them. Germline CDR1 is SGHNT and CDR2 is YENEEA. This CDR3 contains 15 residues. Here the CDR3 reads CASTSERGRNYGYTF. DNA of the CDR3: TGTGCCAGCACCTCGGAGCGGGGGCGTAACTATGGCTACACCTTC.

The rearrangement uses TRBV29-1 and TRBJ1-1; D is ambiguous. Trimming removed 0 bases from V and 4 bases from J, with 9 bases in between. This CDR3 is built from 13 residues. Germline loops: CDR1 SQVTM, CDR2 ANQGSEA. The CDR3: CSVEERPGTEAFF. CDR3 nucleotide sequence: TGCAGCGTTGAAGAGAGGCCGGGCACTGAAGCTTTCTTT.

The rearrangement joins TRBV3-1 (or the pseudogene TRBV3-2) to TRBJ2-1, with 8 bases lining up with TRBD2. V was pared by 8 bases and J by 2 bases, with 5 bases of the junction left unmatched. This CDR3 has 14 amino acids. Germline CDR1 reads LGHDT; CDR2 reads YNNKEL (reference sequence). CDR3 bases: TGTGCCAGCGTCGGGGGGGGAACCTACAATGAGCAGTTCTTC. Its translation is CASVGGGTYNEQFF.

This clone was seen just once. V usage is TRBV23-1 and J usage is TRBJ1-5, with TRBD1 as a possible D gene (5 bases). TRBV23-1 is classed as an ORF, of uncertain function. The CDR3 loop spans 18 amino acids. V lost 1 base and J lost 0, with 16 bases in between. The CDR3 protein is CASSQFRETGGSNQPQHF. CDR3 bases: TGCGCCAGCAGTCAATTTAGGGAGACCGGGGGTAGCAATCAGCCCCAGCATTTT.

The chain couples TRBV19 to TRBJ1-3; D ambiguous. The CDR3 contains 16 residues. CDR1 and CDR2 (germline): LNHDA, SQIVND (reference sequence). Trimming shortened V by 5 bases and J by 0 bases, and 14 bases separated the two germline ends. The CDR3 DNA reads TGTGCCAGTAGTCTTGGAGGAGCAGGCTCTGGAAACACCATATATTTT. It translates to CASSLGGAGSGNTIYF.

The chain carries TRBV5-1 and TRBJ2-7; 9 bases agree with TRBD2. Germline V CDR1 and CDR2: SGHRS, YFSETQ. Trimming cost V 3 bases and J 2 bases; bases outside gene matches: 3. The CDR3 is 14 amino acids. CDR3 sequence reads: CASSSLAGTYEQYF. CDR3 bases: TGCGCCAGCAGCTCTCTAGCGGGAACCTACGAGCAGTACTTC.

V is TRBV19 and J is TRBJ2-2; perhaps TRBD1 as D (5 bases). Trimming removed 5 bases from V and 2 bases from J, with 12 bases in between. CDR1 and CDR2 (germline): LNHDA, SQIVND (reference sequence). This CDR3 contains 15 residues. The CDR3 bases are TGTGCCAGTAGTGACTGGACAAGAAACACCGGGGAGCTGTTTTTT. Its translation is CASSDWTRNTGELFF.

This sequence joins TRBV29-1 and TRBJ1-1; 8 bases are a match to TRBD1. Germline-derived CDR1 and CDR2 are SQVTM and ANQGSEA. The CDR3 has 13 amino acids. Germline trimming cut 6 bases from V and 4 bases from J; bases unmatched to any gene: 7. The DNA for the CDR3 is TGCAGCGTGAGGACAGGGAAGAGCACTGAAGCTTTCTTT. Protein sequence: CSVRTGKSTEAFF.

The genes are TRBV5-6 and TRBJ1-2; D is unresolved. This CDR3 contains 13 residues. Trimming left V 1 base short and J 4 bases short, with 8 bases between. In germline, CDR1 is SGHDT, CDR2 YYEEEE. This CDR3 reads CASSLKRGYGYTF. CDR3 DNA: TGTGCCAGCAGCTTGAAACGGGGCTATGGCTACACCTTC. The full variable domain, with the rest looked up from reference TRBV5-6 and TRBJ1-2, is DAGVTQSPTHLIKTRGQQVTLRCSPKSGHDTVSWYQQALGQGPQFIFQYYEEEERQRGNFPDRFSGHQFPNYSSELNVNALLLGDSALYLCASSLKRGYGYTFGSGTRLTVV.

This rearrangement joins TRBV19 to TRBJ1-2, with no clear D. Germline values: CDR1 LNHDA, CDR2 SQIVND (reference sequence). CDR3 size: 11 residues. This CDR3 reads CAVRVNYGYTF. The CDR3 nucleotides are TGTGCAGTGAGAGTAAACTATGGCTACACCTTC.

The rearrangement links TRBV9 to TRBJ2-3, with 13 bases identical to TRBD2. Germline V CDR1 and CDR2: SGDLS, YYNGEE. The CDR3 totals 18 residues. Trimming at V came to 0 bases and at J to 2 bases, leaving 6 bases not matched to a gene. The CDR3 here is CASSVGLAGGLYTDTQYF. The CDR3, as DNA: TGTGCCAGCAGCGTAGGACTAGCGGGGGGCCTATACACAGATACGCAGTATTTT. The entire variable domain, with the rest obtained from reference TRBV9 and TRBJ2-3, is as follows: DSGVTQTPKHLITATGQRVTLRCSPRSGDLSVYWYQQSLDQGLQFLIQYYNGEERAKGNILERFSAQQFPDLHSELNLSSLELGDSALYFCASSVGLAGGLYTDTQYFGPGTRLTVL.

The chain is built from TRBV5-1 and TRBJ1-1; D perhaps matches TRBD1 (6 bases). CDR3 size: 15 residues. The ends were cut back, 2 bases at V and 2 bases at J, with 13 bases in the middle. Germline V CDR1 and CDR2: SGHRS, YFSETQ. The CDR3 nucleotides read TGCGCCAGCAGCTTTCACAGGGAGTCCAACACTGAAGCTTTCTTT. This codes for CASSFHRESNTEAFF.

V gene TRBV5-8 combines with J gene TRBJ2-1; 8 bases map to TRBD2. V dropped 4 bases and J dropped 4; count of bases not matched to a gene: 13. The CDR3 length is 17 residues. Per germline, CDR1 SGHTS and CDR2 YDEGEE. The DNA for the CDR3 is TGTGCCAGCAGCCCTGTCAGGAGCAGCGGGGGTTACAATGAGCAGTTCTTC. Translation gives CASSPVRSSGGYNEQFF.

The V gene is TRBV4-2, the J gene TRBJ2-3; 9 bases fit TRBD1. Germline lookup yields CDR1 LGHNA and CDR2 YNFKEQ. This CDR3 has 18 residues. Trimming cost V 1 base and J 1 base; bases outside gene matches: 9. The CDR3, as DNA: TGTGCCAGCAGCCAAGTCCCCAACAGGGGGCCGGGCACAGATACGCAGTATTTT. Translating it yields CASSQVPNRGPGTDTQYF.

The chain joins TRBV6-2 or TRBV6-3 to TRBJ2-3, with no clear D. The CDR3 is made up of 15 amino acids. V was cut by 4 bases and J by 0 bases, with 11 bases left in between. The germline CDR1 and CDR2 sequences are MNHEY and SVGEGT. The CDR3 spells CASSSYIASTDTQYF. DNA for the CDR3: TGTGCCAGCAGTTCTTACATCGCTAGCACAGATACGCAGTATTTT.